This TCR beta chain appears in the sequencing data of a study of CD8 T cells in ankylosing spondylitis. Points from the study as a whole: A number of the motif variants had already been described in reactive arthritis synovial fluid and blood.

TCRdb ran MiXCR on the 5' RACE reads and lists one entry per CDR3 protein. The sample has 250,000 or so distinct CDR3 sequences, roughly 10% seen once. The table lists this clonotype with many counts. Its antigen is unknown. CDR1 is MDHEN and CDR2 is SYDVKM in the germline V gene. The ends were cut back, 5 bases at V and 2 bases at J, with 12 bases in the middle. CDR3 size: 14 residues. The TCR was taken from a male donor with ankylosing spondylitis or in good health (not recorded which). The specimen was blood, either unsorted or a sorted T cell fraction (not recorded which). The chain employs TRBV28 and TRBJ2-5, with D possibly matching TRBD2 (6 bases). The CDR3 is CASSPIAVQETQYF. Written as DNA, the CDR3 is TGTGCCAGCAGTCCGATAGCGGTTCAAGAGACCCAGTACTTC.